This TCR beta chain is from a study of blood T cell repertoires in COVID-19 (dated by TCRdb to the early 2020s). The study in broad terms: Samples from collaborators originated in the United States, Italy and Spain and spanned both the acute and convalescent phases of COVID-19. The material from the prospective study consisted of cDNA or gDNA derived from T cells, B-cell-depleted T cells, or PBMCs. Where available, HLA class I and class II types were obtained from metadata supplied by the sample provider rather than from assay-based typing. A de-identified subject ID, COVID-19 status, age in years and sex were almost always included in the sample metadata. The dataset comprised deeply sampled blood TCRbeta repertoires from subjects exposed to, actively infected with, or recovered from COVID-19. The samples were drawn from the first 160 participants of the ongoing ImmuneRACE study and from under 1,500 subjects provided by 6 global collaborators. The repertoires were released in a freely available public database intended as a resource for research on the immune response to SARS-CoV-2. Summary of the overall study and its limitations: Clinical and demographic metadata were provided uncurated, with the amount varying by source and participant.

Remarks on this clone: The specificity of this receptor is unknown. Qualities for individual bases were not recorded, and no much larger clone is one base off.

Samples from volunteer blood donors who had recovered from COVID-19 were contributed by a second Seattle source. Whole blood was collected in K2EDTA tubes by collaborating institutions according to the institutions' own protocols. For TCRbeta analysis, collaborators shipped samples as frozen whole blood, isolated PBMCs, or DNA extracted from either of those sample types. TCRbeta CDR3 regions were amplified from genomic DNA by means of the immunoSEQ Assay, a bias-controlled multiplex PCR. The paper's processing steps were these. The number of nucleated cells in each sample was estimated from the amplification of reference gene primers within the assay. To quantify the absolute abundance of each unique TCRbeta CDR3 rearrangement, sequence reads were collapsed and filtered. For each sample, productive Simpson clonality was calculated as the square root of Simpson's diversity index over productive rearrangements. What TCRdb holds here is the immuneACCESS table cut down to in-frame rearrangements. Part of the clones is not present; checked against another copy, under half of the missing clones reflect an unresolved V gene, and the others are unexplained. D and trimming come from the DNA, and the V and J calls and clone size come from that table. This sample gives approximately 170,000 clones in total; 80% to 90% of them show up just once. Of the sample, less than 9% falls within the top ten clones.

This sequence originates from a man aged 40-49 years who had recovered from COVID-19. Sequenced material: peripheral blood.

At the DNA level, the sequence is TGTGCCAGCAGTGATACAGGGGGGAACACTGAAGCTTTCTTT. Its coded protein is CASSDTGGNTEAFF. The V and J genes are TRBV25-1 and TRBJ1-1; 8 central bases correspond to TRBD1. Here V drops 3 bases and J drops 1 base, and the junction holds 1 base not matched to any gene. The CDR3, cysteine through phenylalanine, is 14 amino acids long. Solely the CDR3 DNA is kept, with 42 bases framed from the first base. According to the germline V gene, CDR1 reads MGHDK and CDR2 reads SYGVNS.